Following are 15 T cell receptor beta chains from one sample sequenced in a study of glioma-infiltrating T cells after dendritic cell vaccination. Indicated time point: after dendritic cell vaccination, including at tumor progression/relapse. Sequenced by immunoSEQ multiplex PCR; TCRdb stores in-frame clones only, minus some. The table shows about 91,000 clones, with approximately 75% occurring only once. The sequencing used blood, collected after dendritic cell vaccination. These receptors originate from a human donor with glioblastoma.

The V call is TRBV6-5, the J call TRBJ2-7, with a tentative D call TRBD1 (6 bases). The germline V gene encodes CDR1 MNHEY and CDR2 SVGAGI. Trimming removed 6 bases from V and 6 bases from J, with 18 bases in between. This CDR3 is 14 amino acids long. CDR3 DNA sequence: TGTGCCAGCAGCCAATACAGGGAACCCTTCGAGCAGTACTTC. It is translated as CASSQYREPFEQYF.

This clone was observed once. CDR3 in DNA: TGTGCCAGTAGTATGATGAGCGGGAGAGGGCAAGAGACCCAGTACTTC. Translation: CASSMMSGRGQETQYF. The chain recombines TRBV19 with TRBJ2-5; 8 bases are a match to TRBD2. The junction had 8 bases not matched to a gene; V was cut back by 3 bases and J by 2 bases. Germline CDR1 reads LNHDA; CDR2 reads SQIVND (reference sequence). This CDR3 contains 16 residues.

This rearrangement joins TRBV7-2 to TRBJ2-5; D remains ambiguous. The CDR3 is made up of 15 amino acids. Looked up from germline, CDR1 is SGHTA and CDR2 is FQGNSA. V was trimmed by 2 bases and J by 5 bases, leaving 15 bases between them. CDR3 in amino acids: CASSLTANPRETQYF. In DNA form, the CDR3 reads TGTGCCAGCAGCTTAACGGCTAACCCCAGGGAGACCCAGTACTTC.

The genes are TRBV11-3 and TRBJ2-7; 9 bases match TRBD1. CDR1 is SGHNT, CDR2 YENEEA, per germline. V lost 2 bases to trimming and J lost 6 bases; unmatched junction nucleotides: 8. CDR3 length equals 15 residues. The CDR3 here is CASSLKSGTGSEQYF. For the CDR3, the DNA is TGTGCCAGCAGCTTAAAGTCCGGGACAGGGAGCGAGCAGTACTTC. Supplemented by reference TRBV11-3 and TRBJ2-7, the full variable domain reads EAGVVQSPRYKIIEKKQPVAFWCNPISGHNTLYWYLQNLGQGPELLIRYENEEAVDDSQLPKDRFSAERLKGVDSTLKIQPAELGDSAVYLCASSLKSGTGSEQYFGPGTRLTVT.

This chain links TRBV5-4 with TRBJ1-2; D is uncertain. The V end was cut by 2 bases, the J end by 2 bases, with 10 bases between. The CDR3 has 14 residues. The germline V gene has CDR1 SGHNT and CDR2 YYREEE (reference sequence). In nucleotides, the CDR3 is TGTGCCAGCAGCTTACCGGGGAGAAACTATGGCTACACCTTC. This translates into CASSLPGRNYGYTF.

The V call is TRBV9, the J call TRBJ2-6; D gene uncertain. V lost 2 bases to trimming and J lost 4 bases, with 10 bases between them. CDR1 is SGDLS and CDR2 is YYNGEE in the germline V gene. The CDR3 loop spans 15 amino acids. The CDR3 region has the DNA TGTGCCAGCAGCGTTCGCCACTCCGGGGCCAACGTCCTGACTTTC. Translated, it gives CASSVRHSGANVLTF.

The sample holds a few counts of this clone. The chain recombines TRBV4-2 with TRBJ2-3, with D perhaps TRBD2 (6 bases). Looked up from germline, CDR1 is LGHNA and CDR2 is YNFKEQ. Trimming shortened V by 6 bases and J by 3 bases, and 16 bases separated the two germline ends. There are 15 residues in the CDR3. The CDR3 is CASRVAVGITDTQYF. The CDR3 bases are TGTGCCAGCAGGGTAGCGGTTGGGATTACAGATACGCAGTATTTT.

This sequence joins TRBV6-1 and TRBJ2-6, with a weak D call TRBD1 (6 bases). The germline gives CDR1 MNHNS, CDR2 SASEGT. The CDR3 runs 15 residues. V was cut by 1 base and J by 2 bases, with 6 bases left in between. The CDR3: CASSEEGAGANVLTF. CDR3 nucleotides: TGTGCCAGCAGTGAAGAGGGGGCTGGGGCCAACGTCCTGACTTTC.

The gene calls are TRBV6-1 and TRBJ2-7; tentative D call: TRBD1 (6 bases). CDR3 length: 14 residues. Germline lookup yields CDR1 MNHNS and CDR2 SASEGT. V was pared by 6 bases and J by 3 bases, with 15 bases between. The CDR3 is CASRGGTGSYEQYV. Here the CDR3 DNA reads TGTGCCAGCAGAGGAGGAACAGGGAGCTACGAGCAGTACGTC.

The J gene is TRBJ2-1, the V gene TRBV25-1; 7 bases are a match to TRBD1. This CDR3 region has 15 residues. From germline, CDR1 is MGHDK and CDR2 SYGVNS. Trimming took 3 bases from V and 3 from J; bases not matched to a gene: 5. The DNA of the CDR3 is TGTGCCAGCAGTGATTTCCGGGACAGCTACAATGAGCAGTTCTTC. It encodes CASSDFRDSYNEQFF.

This chain connects TRBV21-1 to TRBJ2-4; the table's D call, TRBD1, has no DNA check behind it. TRBV21-1 is flagged as a pseudogene. The CDR3 loop spans 17 amino acids. The CDR3 region has the DNA TGTGCCAGCAGCTCGCAAAACAGGGTGCTCACCAAAAACATTCAGTACTTC. Its translation: CASSSQNRVLTKNIQYF.

The rearrangement links TRBV6-5 to TRBJ1-5; D unresolved. The ends were cut back, 6 bases at V and 0 bases at J, with 12 bases in the middle. Germline V CDR1 and CDR2: MNHEY, SVGAGI. The CDR3 covers 15 residues. The CDR3 spells CASRPGFYSNQPQHF. The CDR3 bases are TGTGCCAGCAGACCCGGGTTCTATAGCAATCAGCCCCAGCATTTT.

The chain employs TRBV18 and TRBJ1-2, with 11 bases lining up with TRBD1. Germline-derived CDR1 and CDR2 are KGHSH and LQKENI. The CDR3 totals 15 residues. The V segment lost 6 bases and the J segment 6 bases; nucleotides outside the gene matches: 9. CDR3 region: CASSPPGTGGDGYTF. In DNA form, the CDR3 reads TGTGCCAGCTCCCCGCCCGGGACAGGGGGAGATGGCTACACCTTC.

This clone was observed a handful of times. The chain recombines TRBV2 with TRBJ1-1; 8 bases map to TRBD1. The V gene's germline CDR1 is SNHLY and CDR2 FYNNEI. CDR3 size: 17 residues. The V segment lost 5 bases and the J segment 4 bases; nucleotides outside the gene matches: 15. The CDR3 nucleotides read TGTGCCAGCAGTAGGGCCCGGACAGGGACGAGACCCACTGAAGCTTTCTTT. Its translation is CASSRARTGTRPTEAFF.

V and J are TRBV2 and TRBJ1-6; TRBD1 is a possible D gene (5 bases). V lost 1 base and J 10 bases, leaving 5 bases between the germline ends. The CDR3 spans 12 residues. Germline CDR1 reads SNHLY; CDR2 reads FYNNEI. In DNA, the CDR3 is TGTGCCAGCAGTGAAGAGGGGTCACCCCTCCACTTT. This gives the protein CASSEEGSPLHF.